The 23 T cell receptor beta chains below come from one sample, sequenced in a study of OX40 agonist ivuxolimab in advanced cancers. Method: immunoSEQ multiplex PCR; TCRdb's copy keeps in-frame clones and lacks some. The sample records tens of thousands of clones, around nine tenths being singletons. The material sequenced was CD4+ or CD8+ T cells sorted from blood, taken in a trial of the OX40 agonist ivuxolimab. These receptors were obtained from an adult with an advanced solid tumor such as melanoma, head and neck, liver or kidney cancer.

This clone has a single count. This rearrangement joins TRBV7-9 to TRBJ1-1, with D maybe TRBD1 (6 bases). Germline V gene lookup returns CDR1 SEHNR and CDR2 FQNEAQ (reference sequence). The CDR3 length is 12 residues. The ends were cut back, 8 bases at V and 1 base at J, with 8 bases in the middle. CDR3: CASYRENTEAFF. The CDR3 DNA reads TGTGCCAGCTACAGGGAGAACACTGAAGCTTTCTTT.

The chain employs TRBV19 and TRBJ2-7, with D tentatively TRBD2 (6 bases). CDR1 is LNHDA and CDR2 is SQIVND in the germline V gene (reference sequence). V lost 7 bases and J 2 bases, leaving 24 bases between the germline ends. The CDR3 has 17 residues. CDR3 nucleotide sequence: TGTGCCAGTACACCACTCGGGGGAAGTCCCTTGCCCTACGAGCAGTACTTC. It yields the protein CASTPLGGSPLPYEQYF.

This clone has just one count. This chain joins TRBV5-1 and TRBJ2-2, with TRBD1 matching 10 bases. Trimming at V came to 2 bases and at J to 3 bases, leaving 4 bases not matched to a gene. This CDR3 spans 16 amino acids. Per the germline V gene, CDR1 is SGHRS and CDR2 is YFSETQ. The CDR3 region has the DNA TGCGCCAGCAGCTTTTGGGACAGGGGTGACACCGGGGAGCTGTTTTTT. Protein product: CASSFWDRGDTGELFF. The whole variable domain, filled in from reference TRBV5-1 and TRBJ2-2, reads KAGVTQTPRYLIKTRGQQVTLSCSPISGHRSVSWYQQTPGQGLQFLFEYFSETQRNKGNFPGRFSGRQFSNSRSEMNVSTLELGDSALYLCASSFWDRGDTGELFFGEGSRLTVL.

The V gene is TRBV19, the J gene TRBJ2-1, with TRBD2 identical over 9 bases. Germline CDR1 is LNHDA and CDR2 is SQIVND (reference sequence). The junction had 1 base not matched to a gene; V was cut back by 3 bases and J by 4 bases. The CDR3 has 14 amino acids. For the CDR3, the DNA is TGTGCCAGTAGTATGAGCGGGGGGTACAATGAGCAGTTCTTC. It translates to CASSMSGGYNEQFF.

The count of this clone is one. The chain couples TRBV7-9 to TRBJ1-1; 9 nucleotides agree with TRBD1. The J segment lost 5 bases and the V segment lost 1 base, leaving 8 bases of the junction unmatched. The germline gives CDR1 SEHNR, CDR2 FQNEAQ (reference sequence). The CDR3 is 16 amino acids. CDR3 DNA sequence: TGTGCCAGCAGCTTAGGCACAGGGGGCGGGAGAACTGAAGCTTTCTTT. Translation gives CASSLGTGGGRTEAFF.

V usage is TRBV19 and J usage is TRBJ1-1; no reliable D call. The V and J ends lost 9 bases and 4 bases respectively, with 21 bases between them. Germline V gene data show CDR1 as LNHDA and CDR2 as SQIVND (reference sequence). The CDR3 extends over 15 amino acids. The CDR3 protein is CASRQLDSEGTEAFF. The CDR3 nucleotides read TGTGCCAGCCGCCAGTTAGATTCGGAAGGCACTGAAGCTTTCTTT.

The chain recombines TRBV27 with TRBJ2-3; D gene unclear. The germline V and J ends were trimmed by 2 bases and 2 bases, with 14 bases remaining between them. CDR1 and CDR2 (germline): MNHEY, SMNVEV (reference sequence). The CDR3 runs to 16 residues. CDR3 sequence reads: CASSLGNGRYTDTQYF. The CDR3 DNA reads as TGTGCCAGCAGTTTAGGGAACGGGCGGTACACAGATACGCAGTATTTT.

This chain joins TRBV9 and TRBJ2-4; D gene uncertain. The CDR3 extends over 13 amino acids. Trimming cost V 4 bases and J 5 bases, with 10 bases left between them. Per germline, CDR1 SGDLS and CDR2 YYNGEE. CDR3 protein: CASSTDGQNIQYF. The CDR3, as DNA: TGTGCCAGCAGCACGGACGGTCAAAACATTCAGTACTTC.

The V gene is TRBV27, the J gene TRBJ2-2, with TRBD1 matching over 8 bases. V lost 7 bases and J lost 1; bases outside the gene matches: 5. Per the germline V gene, CDR1 is MNHEY and CDR2 is SMNVEV (reference sequence). The CDR3 is 15 residues long. CDR3 sequence reads: CASTPGTGNTGELFF. The CDR3 nucleotides are TGTGCCAGCACCCCCGGGACAGGGAACACCGGGGAGCTGTTTTTT.

This clone was recorded once. The chain links TRBV6-5 to TRBJ1-1, with no clear D. The CDR3 consists of 13 residues. Trimming left V 4 bases short and J 2 bases short, with 8 bases between. Germline values: CDR1 MNHEY, CDR2 SVGAGI. CDR3 bases: TGTGCCAGCAGTTTACTTGGTAACACTGAAGCTTTCTTT. Its translation: CASSLLGNTEAFF.

The chain links TRBV6-6 to TRBJ2-2; D gene unclear. Trimming took 2 bases from V and 5 from J, leaving 6 bases between them. The CDR3 covers 13 residues. CDR1 is MNHNY and CDR2 is SVGAGI in the germline V gene (reference sequence). CDR3 protein: CASSYQETGELFF. In DNA, the CDR3 is TGTGCCAGCAGTTACCAGGAAACCGGGGAGCTGTTTTTT.

There are a few counts of this clone. The rearrangement links TRBV25-1 to TRBJ1-5; 10 bases match TRBD1. Germline V gene sequence: CDR1 MGHDK, CDR2 SYGVNS. Trimming took 8 bases from V and 4 from J; bases not matched to a gene: 2. The CDR3 consists of 13 residues. In DNA form, the CDR3 reads TGTGCCAGCGGGGGACAGGGGAATCAGCCCCAGCATTTT. This codes for CASGGQGNQPQHF.

This sequence joins TRBV6-5 and TRBJ1-1, with D tentatively TRBD1 (5 bases). The CDR3 is 14 amino acids. Trimming removed 7 bases at V and 5 bases at J, with 17 bases between. Germline loops: CDR1 MNHEY, CDR2 SVGAGI. The CDR3 DNA follows: TGTGCCAGCACCCCAACGGGGGGAGGGACTGAAGCTTTCTTT. Its translation: CASTPTGGGTEAFF.

V usage is TRBV2 and J usage is TRBJ1-1, with D unresolved. This CDR3 has 13 amino acids. The germline V and J ends were trimmed by 8 bases and 1 base, with 11 bases remaining between them. Germline assignment: CDR1 SNHLY and CDR2 FYNNEI. The CDR3 coding sequence is TGTGCCAGCGTGCGAGAGGGGAACACTGAAGCTTTCTTT. Amino acids: CASVREGNTEAFF. The full variable domain, rest sourced from reference TRBV2 and TRBJ1-1, is EPEVTQTPSHQVTQMGQEVILRCVPISNHLYFYWYRQILGQKVEFLVSFYNNEISEKSEIFDDQFSVERPDGSNFTLKIRSTKLEDSAMYFCASVREGNTEAFFGQGTRLTVV.

This clone has only one observation. The rearrangement joins TRBV9 to TRBJ2-3; 9 bases fit TRBD2. J was trimmed by 2 bases and V by 4 bases; bases with no gene match: 5. CDR1 and CDR2 from the germline V gene are SGDLS and YYNGEE. The CDR3 length is 15 residues. CDR3 nucleotide sequence: TGTGCCAGCAGCACCTGGACTAGCGACACAGATACGCAGTATTTT. Translation: CASSTWTSDTDTQYF.

The DNA of the CDR3 is TGCGCCAGCAGCTTGGAGGGTATGATCGGCACTGAAGCTTTCTTT. Encoded protein: CASSLEGMIGTEAFF. V is TRBV5-1 and J is TRBJ1-1, with D unresolved. Trimming took 0 bases from V and 4 from J, leaving 13 bases between them. Germline CDR1 and CDR2: SGHRS and YFSETQ. The CDR3 totals 15 residues.

The rearrangement uses TRBV27 and TRBJ2-3; no firm D call. Germline V gene sequence: CDR1 MNHEY, CDR2 SMNVEV (reference sequence). Trimming cost V 3 bases and J 4 bases, with 17 bases left between them. The CDR3 is 16 amino acids. Here the CDR3 reads CASSFSWFVKADTQYF. CDR3 coding DNA: TGTGCCAGCAGTTTTTCCTGGTTCGTAAAGGCAGATACGCAGTATTTT.

The gene calls are TRBV27 and TRBJ2-7; TRBD1 matches at 10 bases. CDR1 is MNHEY, CDR2 SMNVEV, per germline (reference sequence). V trimming: 6 bases; J trimming: 7 bases; junction bases outside the gene matches: 6. The CDR3 totals 13 residues. The CDR3 reads CASSSGTGVEQYF. CDR3 bases: TGTGCCAGCAGCTCCGGGACAGGGGTTGAGCAGTACTTC.

The chain combines TRBV9 with TRBJ1-1; D remains ambiguous. The germline CDR1 and CDR2 sequences are SGDLS and YYNGEE. CDR3 length equals 13 residues. V lost 4 bases and J lost 0, with 7 bases in between. In DNA, the CDR3 is TGTGCCAGCAGCCCCGTCCTGAACACTGAAGCTTTCTTT. Encoded protein: CASSPVLNTEAFF.

This chain uses TRBV7-9 with TRBJ1-1, with no clear D. Trimming removed 1 base from V and 4 bases from J, with 7 bases in between. CDR3 length: 13 residues. The germline V gene has CDR1 SEHNR and CDR2 FQNEAQ (reference sequence). Here the CDR3 DNA reads TGTGCCAGCAGCTTAGTCTTGAGCACTGAAGCTTTCTTT. Translation gives CASSLVLSTEAFF.

To note about this clone: The junction departs from the called germline gene at one end, perhaps through a read error. This rearrangement joins TRBV7-7 to TRBJ2-7; TRBD1 matches 7 bases. The CDR3 has 13 residues. Looked up from germline, CDR1 is SSHAT and CDR2 is FNYEAQ (reference sequence). CDR3 in DNA: TGTGCTAGCAGCTCGGGACAGACCTACGAGCAGTACTTC. Amino acids: CASSSGQTYEQYF.

The chain has TRBV27 and TRBJ2-1, with D hard to call. Germline V lookup: CDR1 MNHEY, CDR2 SMNVEV (reference sequence). The CDR3 extends over 15 amino acids. Trimming stripped 4 bases from V and 8 bases from J, with 18 bases between. The CDR3 bases are TGTGCCAGCAGTTATGACCCGCTAGGTGTCGATGAGCAGTTCTTC. It is translated as CASSYDPLGVDEQFF.

Comment on this clone: In the same sample, other DNA sequences code for this CDR3. The genes are TRBV6-5 and TRBJ2-5; unclear D gene. The germline gives CDR1 MNHEY, CDR2 SVGAGI. V was pared by 2 bases and J by 4 bases, with 2 bases between. This CDR3 is 11 amino acids long. CDR3 DNA: TGTGCCAGCAGTTACGGAGAGACCCAGTACTTC. Protein: CASSYGETQYF.